The 21 T cell receptor beta chains below all came from one sample that was sequenced in a study of shared clonotypes between healthy human individuals. Positively selected for CCR7, the CD45RO-negative cells used as naive CD8 cells excluded terminally differentiated effector memory CD45RA+ cells. Produced via immunoSEQ multiplex PCR; TCRdb's table is partial and in-frame only. Of fewer than 800,000 clones listed, 90% to 95% are singletons. The sample comprised naive CD8+ T cells sorted from blood. The receptors derive from a man aged 30 to 39 in good health.

J is TRBJ2-1 and V is TRBV27; 7 bases align to TRBD1. The CDR3 covers 15 residues. J gave up 0 bases and V 2 bases, and 1 base lay outside the gene matches. Looked up from germline, CDR1 is MNHEY and CDR2 is SMNVEV (reference sequence). The CDR3, as DNA: TGTGCCAGCAGTTTAGACAGGGCCTCCTACAATGAGCAGTTCTTC. Translated, it gives CASSLDRASYNEQFF.

The chain combines TRBV4-1 with TRBJ2-5; D uncertain. From germline, CDR1 is MGHRA and CDR2 YSYEKL. V dropped 1 base and J dropped 4 bases, with 7 bases sitting between them. The length of the CDR3 is 13 residues. The CDR3 loop reads CASSQGLLETQYF. CDR3 bases: TGCGCCAGCAGCCAAGGCCTATTAGAGACCCAGTACTTC.

This chain uses TRBV14 with TRBJ2-7, with 8 nucleotides matching TRBD1. The CDR3 extends over 15 amino acids. Germline values: CDR1 SGHDN, CDR2 FVKESK. Germline trimming cut 3 bases from V and 2 bases from J; bases unmatched to any gene: 6. The CDR3 DNA reads TGTGCCAGCAGCCAGGAAAAGACAGGGGCCTACGAGCAGTACTTC. This translates into CASSQEKTGAYEQYF.

Comments on this clone: This CDR3 is also generated by other DNA sequences in the sample. The V gene is TRBV2, the J gene TRBJ1-5; 10 nucleotides line up with TRBD1. Germline values: CDR1 SNHLY, CDR2 FYNNEI. V was clipped by 3 bases and J by 4 bases; unmatched bases: 0. This CDR3 is built from 14 residues. This chain's CDR3 is CASSEGQGNQPQHF. The DNA for the CDR3 is TGTGCCAGCAGTGAGGGACAGGGGAATCAGCCCCAGCATTTT.

This clone was observed once. Other DNA sequences in the same sample also yield this CDR3. CDR3 in amino acids: CASSPGNQPQHF. The CDR3 DNA reads TGTGCCAGCAGCCCAGGGAATCAGCCCCAGCATTTT. This sequence joins TRBV7-9 and TRBJ1-5; D possibly corresponds to TRBD1 (5 bases). Germline V CDR1 and CDR2: SEHNR, FQNEAQ (reference sequence). V lost 5 bases, J lost 4 bases, and 6 bases lay in between. The CDR3 is 12 amino acids.

This clone was seen just once. J is TRBJ1-5 and V is TRBV6-6, with a possible D match to TRBD1 (6 bases). Trimming removed 0 bases from V and 3 bases from J, with 12 bases in between. CDR1 and CDR2 from the germline V gene are MNHNY and SVGAGI (reference sequence). The CDR3 is 16 residues long. CDR3 sequence reads: CASSYSGQNNNQPQHF. CDR3 nucleotide sequence: TGTGCCAGCAGTTACTCCGGACAGAACAACAATCAGCCCCAGCATTTT.

This chain connects TRBV4-3 to TRBJ1-1; D gene unclear. This CDR3 spans 15 amino acids. Trimming took 5 bases from V and 1 from J, leaving 14 bases between them. Germline lookup yields CDR1 LGHNA and CDR2 YSLEER. Here the CDR3 DNA reads TGCGCCAGCAGCTCAAGGTATGATGGGAACACTGAAGCTTTCTTT. Translation: CASSSRYDGNTEAFF.

The gene calls are TRBV9 and TRBJ2-1, with D maybe TRBD1 (5 bases). Trimming removed 4 bases at V and 6 bases at J, with 20 bases between. The germline gives CDR1 SGDLS, CDR2 YYNGEE. CDR3 size: 16 residues. CDR3 in amino acids: CASSPIKTAQGNEQFF. The CDR3 nucleotides are TGTGCCAGCAGCCCTATCAAGACGGCCCAGGGCAATGAGCAGTTCTTC.

V usage is TRBV7-9 and J usage is TRBJ1-1, with no clear D. V was pared by 4 bases and J by 8 bases, with 14 bases between. CDR1 and CDR2 from the germline V gene are SEHNR and FQNEAQ (reference sequence). The length of the CDR3 is 13 residues. Written as DNA, the CDR3 is TGTGCCAGCAGCTACAACCCCTCCGGCGAAGCTTTCTTT. Translation: CASSYNPSGEAFF.

The chain is built from TRBV13 and TRBJ2-1; D is undetermined. The germline V and J ends were trimmed by 1 base and 2 bases, with 6 bases remaining between them. This CDR3 has 14 residues. Germline assignment: CDR1 PRHDT and CDR2 FYEKMQ (reference sequence). As DNA, the CDR3 is TGTGCCAGCAGCTTAGAGGCGGCCTACAATGAGCAGTTCTTC. Protein sequence: CASSLEAAYNEQFF.

This chain uses TRBV5-5 with TRBJ2-3; D remains ambiguous. The CDR3 covers 12 residues. The germline V and J ends were trimmed by 0 bases and 4 bases, with 3 bases remaining between them. Germline V CDR1 and CDR2: SGHKS, YYEKEE (reference sequence). CDR3 region: CASSLAADTQYF. CDR3 DNA: TGTGCCAGCAGCTTGGCCGCAGATACGCAGTATTTT.

This rearrangement joins TRBV6-1 to TRBJ1-5; no clear D. The CDR3 runs to 14 residues. Germline CDR1 MNHNS, CDR2 SASEGT. V was cut by 1 base and J by 3 bases, with 7 bases left in between. CDR3 sequence (DNA): TGTGCCAGCAGTGAAGGGGGTGTCAATCAGCCCCAGCATTTT. The encoded protein is CASSEGGVNQPQHF.

The V gene is TRBV6-6, the J gene TRBJ2-7; tentatively, D is TRBD1 (5 bases). V lost 2 bases to trimming and J lost 2 bases, with 7 bases between them. Germline V gene sequence: CDR1 MNHNY, CDR2 SVGAGI (reference sequence). The CDR3 runs to 13 residues. DNA for the CDR3: TGTGCCAGCAGTTACCCAGGGACCTACGAGCAGTACTTC. Protein product: CASSYPGTYEQYF.

The chain recombines TRBV7-6 with TRBJ1-2; D perhaps matches TRBD1 (6 bases). V gave up 6 bases and J gave up 2 bases, with 16 bases separating them. Germline V gene data show CDR1 as SGHVS and CDR2 as FNYEAQ. There are 15 residues in the CDR3. CDR3 coding DNA: TGTGCCAGCAGTCCGTCAGGCCAGGGGAACTATGGCTACACCTTC. Residues: CASSPSGQGNYGYTF.

V and J are TRBV9 and TRBJ2-1; D gene uncertain. The length of the CDR3 is 12 residues. Germline V gene lookup returns CDR1 SGDLS and CDR2 YYNGEE. Between the trimmed V and J ends, which lost 5 bases and 7 bases, there was a span of 10 bases. The CDR3 region has the DNA TGTGCCAGCAGTACCCTAGAAAATGAGCAGTTCTTC. Amino acids: CASSTLENEQFF.

This chain uses TRBV7-9 with TRBJ2-7, with 7 positions matching TRBD2. Trimming cost V 6 bases and J 6 bases; bases outside gene matches: 14. The germline V gene encodes CDR1 SEHNR and CDR2 FQNEAQ (reference sequence). The CDR3 extends over 15 amino acids. Here the CDR3 DNA reads TGTGCCAGCAGTTCAGAAGGGAGCGGGAATTTCGAGCAGTACTTC. Translation: CASSSEGSGNFEQYF.

The J gene is TRBJ2-7, the V gene TRBV5-1; D is unresolved. Trimming took 4 bases from V and 0 from J, leaving 14 bases between them. The CDR3 extends over 15 amino acids. Germline CDR1 is SGHRS and CDR2 is YFSETQ. CDR3 in amino acids: CASSLNPGYSYEQYF. The CDR3 DNA reads as TGCGCCAGCAGCCTGAACCCAGGCTACTCCTACGAGCAGTACTTC.

The DNA for the CDR3 is TGTGCCAGCAGCTTAATGGCTGCAGGAGAGACCCAGTACTTC. Amino acids: CASSLMAAGETQYF. The rearrangement uses TRBV7-7 and TRBJ2-5, with D hard to call. CDR1 and CDR2 (germline): SSHAT, FNYEAQ (reference sequence). CDR3 length: 14 residues. Trimming removed 2 bases from V and 4 bases from J, with 11 bases in between.

This sequence joins TRBV27 and TRBJ1-2; unclear D gene. The V end was cut by 8 bases, the J end by 4 bases, with 14 bases between. The germline V gene has CDR1 MNHEY and CDR2 SMNVEV (reference sequence). The CDR3 consists of 13 residues. DNA for the CDR3: TGTGCCAGCGGCTCTCCCCCTCGCTATGGCTACACCTTC. This translates into CASGSPPRYGYTF.

In its sample, this clone was seen once. This rearrangement joins TRBV5-1 to TRBJ1-1; a weak D match, TRBD1 (5 bases). The CDR3 spans 13 residues. The germline V gene encodes CDR1 SGHRS and CDR2 YFSETQ. V lost 4 bases to trimming and J lost 7 bases, with 14 bases between them. The CDR3 protein is CASSPDGGIEAFF. Written as DNA, the CDR3 is TGCGCCAGCAGCCCGGACGGGGGTATTGAAGCTTTCTTT.

Concerning this clone: Other DNA variants within this sample encode the same CDR3. The chain uses TRBV28 and TRBJ1-5; D gene unclear. The CDR3 loop spans 11 amino acids. Trimming took 1 base from V and 6 from J, leaving 1 base between them. Germline CDR1 is MDHEN and CDR2 is SYDVKM. Here the CDR3 DNA reads TGTGCCAGCAGTTTATCTCAGCCCCAGCATTTT. This gives the protein CASSLSQPQHF.